This T cell receptor (beta chain) was captured in a study of blood T cells in healthy people across ages. Study results and caveats: Roughly linear age-related decline in beta diversity appeared, significant by age about 37.

A J-beta primer mix and a sample-barcoded 5' primer were used in a second PCR of roughly 6 to 11 cycles. Each sample yielded at least 2.5 million CDR3-containing paired-end reads. TCRdb re-called the 5' RACE reads with MiXCR, one entry per CDR3 protein. The sample records approximately 800,000 distinct CDR3 sequences, about 56% being singletons. Regarding this clonotype: Antigen: not known.

Material for sequencing was blood. This receptor was taken from a man aged 40-55 years in good health.

The CDR3 loop is CASSVSSAGGRETQYF. The CDR3 bases are TGTGCCAGCAGCGTTAGCTCGGCAGGGGGTAGGGAGACCCAGTACTTC. The chain couples TRBV9 to TRBJ2-5; the match to TRBD1 covers 7 bases. After removal of 2 bases from V and 5 bases from J, the junction contained 12 bases not matched to a gene. The CDR3 contains 16 residues. Germline V gives CDR1 SGDLS, CDR2 YYNGEE.